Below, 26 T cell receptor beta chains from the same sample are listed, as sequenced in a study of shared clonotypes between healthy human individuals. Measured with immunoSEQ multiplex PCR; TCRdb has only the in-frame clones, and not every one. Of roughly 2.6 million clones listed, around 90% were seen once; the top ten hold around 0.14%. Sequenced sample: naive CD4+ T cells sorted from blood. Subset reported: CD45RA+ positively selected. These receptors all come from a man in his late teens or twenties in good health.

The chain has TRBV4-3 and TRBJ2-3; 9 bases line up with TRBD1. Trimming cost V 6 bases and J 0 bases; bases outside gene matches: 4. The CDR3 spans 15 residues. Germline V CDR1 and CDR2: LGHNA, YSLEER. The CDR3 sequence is CASSRGQGSTDTQYF. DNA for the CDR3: TGCGCCAGCAGTCGCGGACAGGGGAGCACAGATACGCAGTATTTT.

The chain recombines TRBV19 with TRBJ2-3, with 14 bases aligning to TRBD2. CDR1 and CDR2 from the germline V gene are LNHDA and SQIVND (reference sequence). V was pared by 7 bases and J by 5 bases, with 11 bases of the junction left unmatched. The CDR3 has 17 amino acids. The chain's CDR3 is CASTKGTSGGSRDTQYF. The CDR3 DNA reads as TGTGCCAGTACCAAAGGGACTAGCGGGGGCTCAAGAGATACGCAGTATTTT. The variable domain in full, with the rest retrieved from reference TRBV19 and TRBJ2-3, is DGGITQSPKYLFRKEGQNVTLSCEQNLNHDAMYWYRQDPGQGLRLIYYSQIVNDFQKGDIAEGYSVSREKKESFPLTVTSAQKNPTAFYLCASTKGTSGGSRDTQYFGPGTRLTVL.

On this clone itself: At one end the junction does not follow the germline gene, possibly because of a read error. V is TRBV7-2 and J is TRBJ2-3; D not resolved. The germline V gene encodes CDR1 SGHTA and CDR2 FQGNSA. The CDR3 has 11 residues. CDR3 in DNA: TGTGCCAGCACCTTATCAGATACGCAGTATTTT. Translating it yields CASTLSDTQYF.

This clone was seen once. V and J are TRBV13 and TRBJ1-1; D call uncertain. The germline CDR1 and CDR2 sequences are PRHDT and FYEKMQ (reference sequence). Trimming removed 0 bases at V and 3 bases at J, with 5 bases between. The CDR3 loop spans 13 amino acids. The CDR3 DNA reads TGTGCCAGCAGCTTAGGCCTATACACTGAAGCTTTCTTT. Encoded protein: CASSLGLYTEAFF.

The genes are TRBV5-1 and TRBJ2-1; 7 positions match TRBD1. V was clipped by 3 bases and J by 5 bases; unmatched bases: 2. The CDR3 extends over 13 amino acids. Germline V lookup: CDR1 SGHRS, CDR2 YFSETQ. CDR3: CASSWGTDNEQFF. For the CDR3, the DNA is TGCGCCAGCAGCTGGGGGACAGACAATGAGCAGTTCTTC.

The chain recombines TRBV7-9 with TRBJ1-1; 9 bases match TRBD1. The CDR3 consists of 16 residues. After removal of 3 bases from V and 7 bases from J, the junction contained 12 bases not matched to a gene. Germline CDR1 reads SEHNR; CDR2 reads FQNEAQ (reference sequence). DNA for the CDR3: TGTGCCAGCAGCTTCGATCGGGACAGGGTGAGTAGTGAAGCTTTCTTT. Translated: CASSFDRDRVSSEAFF.

CDR3 coding DNA: TGTGCCAGCAGTGGGGGCGGGCGGAGCACAGATACGCAGTATTTT. It is translated as CASSGGGRSTDTQYF. The rearrangement links TRBV7-3 to TRBJ2-3, with a tentative D call TRBD1 (6 bases). CDR3 length equals 15 residues. Trimming cost V 6 bases and J 0 bases, with 13 bases left between them. CDR1 SGHTA and CDR2 FQGTGA come from the germline V gene.

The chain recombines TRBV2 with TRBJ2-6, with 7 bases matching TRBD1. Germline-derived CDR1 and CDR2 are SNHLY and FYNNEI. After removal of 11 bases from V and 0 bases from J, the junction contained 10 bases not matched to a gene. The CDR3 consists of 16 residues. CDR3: CAGTGTEFSGANVLTF. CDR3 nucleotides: TGTGCCGGTACCGGGACAGAATTCTCTGGGGCCAACGTCCTGACTTTC.

The CDR3 here is CATSRGQGQNTIYF. In DNA, the CDR3 is TGTGCCACCAGCAGAGGACAGGGGCAGAACACCATATATTTT. The genes are TRBV15 and TRBJ1-3; 8 nucleotides agree with TRBD1. From germline, CDR1 is LNHNV and CDR2 YYDKDF (reference sequence). The CDR3 contains 14 residues. Unmatched junction bases numbered 3, after V lost 1 base and J lost 7 bases.

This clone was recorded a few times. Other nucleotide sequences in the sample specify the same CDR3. CDR3 region: CASSLRQANTGELFF. In nucleotides, the CDR3 is TGCGCCAGCAGCTTGCGACAAGCGAACACCGGGGAGCTGTTTTTT. V usage is TRBV5-1 and J usage is TRBJ2-2; D gene unclear. The CDR3 runs 15 residues. V lost 1 base and J lost 0, with 7 bases in between. CDR1 is SGHRS and CDR2 is YFSETQ in the germline V gene.

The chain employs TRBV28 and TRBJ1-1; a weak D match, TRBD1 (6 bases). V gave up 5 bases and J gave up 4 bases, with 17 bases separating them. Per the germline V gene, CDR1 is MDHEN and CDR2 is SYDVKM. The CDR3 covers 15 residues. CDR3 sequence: CASSPPQGSPTEAFF. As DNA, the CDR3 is TGTGCCAGCAGTCCCCCCCAGGGGTCCCCCACTGAAGCTTTCTTT.

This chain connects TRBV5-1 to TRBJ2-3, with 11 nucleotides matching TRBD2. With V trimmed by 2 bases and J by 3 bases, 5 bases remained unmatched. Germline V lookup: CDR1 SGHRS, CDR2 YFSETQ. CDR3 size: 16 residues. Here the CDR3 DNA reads TGCGCCAGCAGCTTCCTGACTAGCGGGACGACAGATACGCAGTATTTT. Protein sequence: CASSFLTSGTTDTQYF.

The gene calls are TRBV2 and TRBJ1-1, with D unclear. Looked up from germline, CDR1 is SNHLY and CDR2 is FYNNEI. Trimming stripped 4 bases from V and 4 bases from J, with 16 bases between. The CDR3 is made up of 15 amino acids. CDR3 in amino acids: CASSGNPGRVTEAFF. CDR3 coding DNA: TGTGCCAGCAGTGGTAACCCGGGGAGGGTCACTGAAGCTTTCTTT.

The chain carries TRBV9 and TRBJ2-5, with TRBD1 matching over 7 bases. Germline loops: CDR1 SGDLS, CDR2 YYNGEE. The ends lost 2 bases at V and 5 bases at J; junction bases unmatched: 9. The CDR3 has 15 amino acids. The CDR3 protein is CASSVARGFSETQYF. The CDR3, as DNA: TGTGCCAGCAGCGTTGCCAGGGGGTTCTCGGAGACCCAGTACTTC.

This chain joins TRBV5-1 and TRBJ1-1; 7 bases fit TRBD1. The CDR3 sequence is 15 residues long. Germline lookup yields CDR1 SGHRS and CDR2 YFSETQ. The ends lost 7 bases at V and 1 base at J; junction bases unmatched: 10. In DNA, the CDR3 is TGCGCCAGCTATGAGACCGGGACAGCGAACACTGAAGCTTTCTTT. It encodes CASYETGTANTEAFF.

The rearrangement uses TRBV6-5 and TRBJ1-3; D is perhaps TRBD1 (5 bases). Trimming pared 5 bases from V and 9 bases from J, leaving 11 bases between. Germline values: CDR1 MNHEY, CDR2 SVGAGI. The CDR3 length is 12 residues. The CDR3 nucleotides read TGTGCCAGCAGTAGGCAGGGCGGCACCATATATTTT. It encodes CASSRQGGTIYF.

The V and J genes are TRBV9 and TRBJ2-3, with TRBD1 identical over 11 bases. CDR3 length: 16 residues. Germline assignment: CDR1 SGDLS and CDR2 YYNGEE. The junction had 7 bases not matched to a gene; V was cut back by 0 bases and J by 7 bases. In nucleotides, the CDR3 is TGTGCCAGCAGCGTAGATTGGACAGGGGGCGATCATACGCAGTATTTT. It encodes CASSVDWTGGDHTQYF.

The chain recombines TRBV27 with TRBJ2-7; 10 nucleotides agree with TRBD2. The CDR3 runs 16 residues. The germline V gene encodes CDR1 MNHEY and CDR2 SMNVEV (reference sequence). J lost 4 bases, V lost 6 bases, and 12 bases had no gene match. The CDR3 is CASSSVGAGGPYEQYF. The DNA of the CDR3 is TGTGCCAGCAGCTCCGTGGGAGCGGGGGGGCCTTACGAGCAGTACTTC.

As DNA, the CDR3 is TGTGCCAGCAGCCTCCGGAACAGGGACACTGAAGCTTTCTTT. The encoded protein is CASSLRNRDTEAFF. The V and J genes are TRBV28 and TRBJ1-1; possible D gene TRBD1, 6 bases. This CDR3 region has 14 residues. The germline gives CDR1 MDHEN, CDR2 SYDVKM. Trimming left V 6 bases short and J 3 bases short, with 14 bases between.

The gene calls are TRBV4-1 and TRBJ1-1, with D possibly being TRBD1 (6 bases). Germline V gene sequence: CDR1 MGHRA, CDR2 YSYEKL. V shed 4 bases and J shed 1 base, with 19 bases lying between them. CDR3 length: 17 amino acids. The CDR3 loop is CASSPLGQLGANTEAFF. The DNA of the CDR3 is TGCGCCAGCAGCCCTCTAGGACAGTTGGGGGCGAACACTGAAGCTTTCTTT.

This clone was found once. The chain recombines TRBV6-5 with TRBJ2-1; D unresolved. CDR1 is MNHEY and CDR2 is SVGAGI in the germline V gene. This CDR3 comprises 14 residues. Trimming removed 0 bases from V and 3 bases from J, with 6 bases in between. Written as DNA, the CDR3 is TGTGCCAGCAGTTACTCTGGTTACTACAATGAGCAGTTCTTC. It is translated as CASSYSGYYNEQFF.

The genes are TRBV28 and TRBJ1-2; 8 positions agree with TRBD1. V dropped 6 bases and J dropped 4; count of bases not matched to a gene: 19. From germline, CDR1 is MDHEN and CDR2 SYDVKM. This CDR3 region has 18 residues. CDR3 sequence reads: CASSPSRSGGENLYGYTF. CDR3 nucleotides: TGTGCCAGCAGCCCAAGTCGATCAGGGGGCGAGAACCTCTATGGCTACACCTTC.

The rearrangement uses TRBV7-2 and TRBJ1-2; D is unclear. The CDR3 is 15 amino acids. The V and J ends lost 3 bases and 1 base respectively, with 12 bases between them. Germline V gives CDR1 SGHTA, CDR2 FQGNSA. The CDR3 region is CASSFEWAGNYGYTF. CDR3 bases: TGTGCCAGCAGCTTTGAGTGGGCGGGTAACTATGGCTACACCTTC.

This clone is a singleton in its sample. The CDR3 spells CASSDLNQPQHF. For the CDR3, the DNA is TGTGCCAGCAGTGACTTAAATCAGCCCCAGCATTTT. V is TRBV2 and J is TRBJ1-5; D not resolved. The CDR3 length is 12 residues. V shed 3 bases and J shed 4 bases, with 4 bases lying between them. Per germline, CDR1 SNHLY and CDR2 FYNNEI.

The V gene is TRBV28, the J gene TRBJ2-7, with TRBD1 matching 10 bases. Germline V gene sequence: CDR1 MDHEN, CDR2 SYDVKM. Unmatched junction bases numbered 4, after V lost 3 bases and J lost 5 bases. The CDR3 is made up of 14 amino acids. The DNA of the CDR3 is TGTGCCAGCAGTTTTTATGGGACAGGGGACGAGCAGTACTTC. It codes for CASSFYGTGDEQYF.

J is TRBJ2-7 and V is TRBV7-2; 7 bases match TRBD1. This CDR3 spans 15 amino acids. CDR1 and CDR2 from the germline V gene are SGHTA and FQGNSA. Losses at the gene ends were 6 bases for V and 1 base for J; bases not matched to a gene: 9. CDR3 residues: CASRTTGAASYEQYF. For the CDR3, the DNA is TGTGCCAGCAGAACTACAGGGGCAGCTTCCTACGAGCAGTACTTC.